The 9 T cell receptor beta chains presented below share a single source sample, sequenced in a study of T cell responses to AZD1222 COVID-19 vaccine. Profiling relied on immunoSEQ multiplex PCR, and the TCRdb table lists in-frame clones only, not all of them. The table lists 180,000 or so clones, roughly 91% of them singletons. The specimen comprised peripheral blood, sampled 28 days after the second AZD1222 dose. The receptors originated from an adult who received the AZD1222 COVID-19 vaccine.

The CDR3 here is CASSPPAGGNEKLFF. The CDR3 DNA reads as TGTGCCAGCAGCCCCCCCGCGGGCGGTAATGAAAAACTGTTTTTT. V gene TRBV7-2 combines with J gene TRBJ1-4, with no clear D. The CDR3 runs to 15 residues. V was pared by 5 bases and J by 4 bases, with 14 bases between. CDR1 is SGHTA and CDR2 is FQGNSA in the germline V gene. Using reference TRBV7-2 and TRBJ1-4 for the parts outside the CDR3, the full variable domain is GAGVSQSPSNKVTEKGKDVELRCDPISGHTALYWYRQSLGQGLEFLIYFQGNSAPDKSGLPSDRFSAERTGGSVSTLTIQRTQQEDSAVYLCASSPPAGGNEKLFFGSGTQLSVL.

The chain couples TRBV4-1 to TRBJ1-5; the D is unclear. V dropped 0 bases and J dropped 1 base, with 19 bases sitting between them. This CDR3 is built from 19 residues. Germline V gene data show CDR1 as MGHRA and CDR2 as YSYEKL. CDR3 residues: CASSQDDLMSYWSNQPQHF. The DNA for the CDR3 is TGCGCCAGCAGCCAAGATGACCTTATGAGTTATTGGAGCAATCAGCCCCAGCATTTT.

The chain recombines TRBV18 with TRBJ1-6; possible D gene TRBD1, 5 bases. Germline V gene sequence: CDR1 KGHSH, CDR2 LQKENI. Deletions cut 4 bases from V and 1 base from J, with 20 bases between. The CDR3 contains 19 residues. In nucleotides, the CDR3 is TGTGCCAGCTCACGAAATCAGGGAACGTTAACTTCCTATAATTCACCCCTCCACTTT. Amino acid sequence: CASSRNQGTLTSYNSPLHF.

This clone was recorded once. V usage is TRBV28 and J usage is TRBJ2-7; D might be TRBD1 (6 bases). Trimming cost V 7 bases and J 2 bases, with 21 bases left between them. The CDR3 is 16 amino acids. CDR1 is MDHEN, CDR2 SYDVKM, per germline. CDR3 sequence: CASIKVTRQATYEQYF. The CDR3 nucleotides are TGTGCCAGCATCAAGGTGACAAGACAGGCGACCTACGAGCAGTACTTC.

The gene calls are TRBV28 and TRBJ1-2; the D is unclear. Germline V gene sequence: CDR1 MDHEN, CDR2 SYDVKM. CDR3 size: 15 residues. Trimming took off 5 bases at V and 4 bases at J, with 17 bases between the two ends. CDR3 loop: CASSIATASLYGYTF. For the CDR3, the DNA is TGTGCCAGCAGTATAGCCACCGCCAGCCTCTATGGCTACACCTTC.

The gene calls are TRBV18 and TRBJ1-5, with TRBD1 as a possible D gene (5 bases). V lost 3 bases and J 3 bases, leaving 9 bases between the germline ends. CDR1 and CDR2 (germline): KGHSH, LQKENI. The CDR3 runs to 14 residues. CDR3 amino acids: CASSPWGDNQPQHF. CDR3 DNA sequence: TGTGCCAGCTCACCTTGGGGCGACAATCAGCCCCAGCATTTT.

The chain has TRBV13 and TRBJ2-1, with D hard to call. The germline V and J ends were trimmed by 7 bases and 5 bases, with 15 bases remaining between them. The CDR3 sequence is 14 residues long. The V gene's germline CDR1 is PRHDT and CDR2 FYEKMQ (reference sequence). For the CDR3, the DNA is TGTGCCAGCACCCATGAGAACAGAAACAATGAGCAGTTCTTC. Its protein is CASTHENRNNEQFF.

The V call is TRBV3-1 (or the pseudogene TRBV3-2), the J call TRBJ2-2; no clear D gene. Germline V CDR1 and CDR2: LGHDT, YNNKEL (reference sequence). With 4 bases removed from V and 0 bases from J, the gap between germline ends came to 12 bases. This CDR3 spans 16 amino acids. In DNA, the CDR3 is TGTGCCAGCAGCCCCAAGAGGCTTACGAACACCGGGGAGCTGTTTTTT. This sequence encodes CASSPKRLTNTGELFF.

The chain links TRBV6-5 to TRBJ2-1; TRBD1 matches at 8 bases. Germline V lookup: CDR1 MNHEY, CDR2 SVGAGI. The CDR3 spans 14 residues. V dropped 4 bases and J dropped 4; count of bases not matched to a gene: 3. The DNA for the CDR3 is TGTGCCAGCAGTTCGGGACAGGTGTACAATGAGCAGTTCTTC. It specifies CASSSGQVYNEQFF.